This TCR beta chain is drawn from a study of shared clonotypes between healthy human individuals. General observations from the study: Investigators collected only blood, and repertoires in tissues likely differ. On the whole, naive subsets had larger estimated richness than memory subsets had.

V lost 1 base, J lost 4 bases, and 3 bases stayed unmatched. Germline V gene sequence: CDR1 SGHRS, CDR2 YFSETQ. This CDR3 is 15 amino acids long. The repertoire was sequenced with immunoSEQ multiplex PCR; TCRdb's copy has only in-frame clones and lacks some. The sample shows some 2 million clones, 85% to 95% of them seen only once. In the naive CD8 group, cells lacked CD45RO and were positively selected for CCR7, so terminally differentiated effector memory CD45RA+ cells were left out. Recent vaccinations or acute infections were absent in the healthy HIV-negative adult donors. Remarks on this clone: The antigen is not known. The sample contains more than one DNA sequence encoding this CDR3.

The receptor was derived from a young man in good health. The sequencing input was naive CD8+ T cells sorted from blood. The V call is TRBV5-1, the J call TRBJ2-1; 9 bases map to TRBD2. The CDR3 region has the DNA TGCGCCAGCAGCTTGACTAGCGGGTTTTACAATGAGCAGTTCTTC. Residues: CASSLTSGFYNEQFF.